This T cell receptor beta chain was observed in a study of control samples from healthy donors and cancer patients. Germline values: CDR1 MNHEY, CDR2 SMNVEV (reference sequence). The CDR3 extends over 12 amino acids. V gave up 4 bases and J gave up 5 bases; unmatched junction bases: 0. This table comes from immunoSEQ multiplex PCR, and its TCRdb copy is limited to in-frame clones, with some not included. The sample contains tens of thousands of clones, 84% of which appear only once. The receptor comes from a woman aged 50 to 60 with lung cancer. Sequencing was performed on PBMCs. This chain joins TRBV27 and TRBJ2-3, with TRBD2 matching 7 bases. CDR3 coding DNA: TGTGCCAGCAGTTGGACTAGAGATACGCAGTATTTT. Encoded protein: CASSWTRDTQYF.